The clone carrying this T cell receptor beta chain was found a few times. Its specificity is not known. Germline CDR1 MNHNS, CDR2 SASEGT. The CDR3 consists of 11 residues. V shed 7 bases and J shed 7 bases, with 10 bases lying between them. The data are from a study of regulatory and conventional T cells in RAG deficiency. Study results and limitations: Shorter CDR3s in all patient subsets; >80% Treg-Tconv overlap in Omenn. Treg unique TCR beta sequences were around 100-fold fewer in Omenn syndrome and CID/AS patients than controls.

Profiled with immunoSEQ multiplex PCR; TCRdb holds only in-frame clones, not every one. The sample holds around 37,000 clones, around 89% seen once. This sample was shared with a second study, whose subject was regulatory T cells. This second study notes: The PCR used 52 TRBV and 13 TRBJ primers. Patient repertoires had restricted TRB V-J pairs and skewed V and J usage, most in Tregs.

The gene calls are TRBV6-1 and TRBJ1-2; D is perhaps TRBD1 (6 bases). This receptor was taken from a human donor in good health. The sequencing sample was made of CD8+ T cells sorted from blood. CDR3 loop: CASTGQPGYTF. The CDR3 DNA sequence: TGTGCCAGCACTGGACAGCCTGGCTACACCTTC.